This T cell receptor (beta chain) appears in the sequencing data of a study of T cells in Graves' hyperthyroidism and ophthalmopathy. Study observations and caveats: Before onset, ophthalmopathy was predicted by the model a median about six months earlier. Most thyroid clonotypes expanded above 0.001 were also detected in blood.

This clonotype was picked up many times. Its matching antigen is unknown. TCR beta CDR3 sequences were amplified from RNA transcripts. A first-round RT-PCR of the TCR CDR3 used the HTBI primer set. TCRdb redid the calling of the multiplex PCR reads with MiXCR, one entry per CDR3 protein. Of around 300,000 distinct CDR3 sequences in the sample, roughly 15% were seen once. The V and J ends lost 6 bases and 6 bases respectively, with 15 bases between them. CDR3 length equals 14 residues. Germline V gives CDR1 LNHDA, CDR2 SQIVND (reference sequence). Patients having uncontrolled infection, another autoimmune disease, pregnancy or lactation were not included.

The sequencing input was blood. The J gene is TRBJ2-1, the V gene TRBV19; tentative D call: TRBD2 (5 bases). This sequence originates from a middle-aged woman with Graves' hyperthyroidism. This chain's CDR3 is CASRDTGSRNEQFF. DNA of the CDR3: TGTGCCAGTAGGGATACTGGGAGTCGCAATGAGCAGTTCTTC. Full variable domain (remainder filled in from reference TRBV19 and TRBJ2-1): DGGITQSPKYLFRKEGQNVTLSCEQNLNHDAMYWYRQDPGQGLRLIYYSQIVNDFQKGDIAEGYSVSREKKESFPLTVTSAQKNPTAFYLCASRDTGSRNEQFFGPGTRLTVL.